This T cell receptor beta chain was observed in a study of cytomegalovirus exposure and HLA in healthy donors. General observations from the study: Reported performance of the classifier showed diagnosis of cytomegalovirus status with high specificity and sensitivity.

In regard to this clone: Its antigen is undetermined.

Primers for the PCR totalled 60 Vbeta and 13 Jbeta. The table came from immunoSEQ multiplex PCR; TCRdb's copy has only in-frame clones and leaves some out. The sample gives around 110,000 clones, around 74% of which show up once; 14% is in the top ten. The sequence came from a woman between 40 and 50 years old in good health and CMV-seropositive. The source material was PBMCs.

The CDR3 DNA reads as TGTGCCAGCAGTCAGACAGGGGGCCAGACTGAAGCTTTCTTT. As protein: CASSQTGGQTEAFF. This chain joins TRBV2 and TRBJ1-1; 10 nucleotides agree with TRBD1. Trimming took 5 bases from V and 5 from J; bases not matched to a gene: 5. CDR1 is SNHLY and CDR2 is FYNNEI in the germline V gene. This CDR3 region has 14 residues.